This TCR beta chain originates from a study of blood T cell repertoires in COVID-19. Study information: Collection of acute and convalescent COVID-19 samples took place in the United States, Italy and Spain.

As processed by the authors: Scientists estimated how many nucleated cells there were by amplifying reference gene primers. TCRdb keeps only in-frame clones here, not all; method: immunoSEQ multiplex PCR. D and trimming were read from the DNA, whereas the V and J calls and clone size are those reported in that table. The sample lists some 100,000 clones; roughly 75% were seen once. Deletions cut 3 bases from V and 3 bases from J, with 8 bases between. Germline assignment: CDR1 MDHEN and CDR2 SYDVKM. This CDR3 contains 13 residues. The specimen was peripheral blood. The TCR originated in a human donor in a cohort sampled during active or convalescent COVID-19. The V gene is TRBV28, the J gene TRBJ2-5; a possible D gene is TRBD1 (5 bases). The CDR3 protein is CASSFLGEETQYF. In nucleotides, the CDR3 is TGTGCCAGCAGTTTTTTAGGGGAAGAGACCCAGTACTTC.